These T cell receptor beta chains were read from a single sample in a study of OX40 agonist ivuxolimab in advanced cancers. Assay used: immunoSEQ multiplex PCR; TCRdb lists only in-frame clones, some missing. There are some 64,000 clones in the sample; roughly 90% occur only once, and roughly 20% lies in the top ten. This sample comprised CD4+ or CD8+ T cells sorted from blood, obtained in a trial of the OX40 agonist ivuxolimab. These TCRs come from an adult with an advanced solid tumor such as melanoma, head and neck, liver or kidney cancer. CDR3s include the opening cysteine and the closing phenylalanine or tryptophan. A D gene is named only where the DNA matches it firmly. Clone size is not always given. Where it is, it says once, few, many or a class for expanded clones.

len	v_gene	d_gene	j_gene	abundance	CDR3nt	CDR3aa
14	TRBV10-1	TRBD2	TRBJ2-7	NA	TGCGCCAGCAGCCCGGGGGGATCATCCTACGAGCAGTACTTC	CASSPGGSSYEQYF
16	TRBV4-2	NA	TRBJ1-6	NA	TGTGCCAGCAGCCAAGTCCTGGACCGAAGTTTCTCACCCCTCCACTTT	CASSQVLDRSFSPLHF
13	TRBV6-6	NA	TRBJ1-1	NA	TGTGCCAGCAGTTCCGACGGGAACACTGAAGCTTTCTTT	CASSSDGNTEAFF
16	TRBV5-4	TRBD2	TRBJ2-7	few	TGTGCCAGCAGCTGGGAACCGCTAGCGGAACCCTACGAGCAGTACTTC	CASSWEPLAEPYEQYF
16	TRBV28	NA	TRBJ2-3	NA	TGTGCCAGCAGTTTGCGAGGGATTGGGGCCACAGATACGCAGTATTTT	CASSLRGIGATDTQYF
15	TRBV14	NA	TRBJ1-2	NA	TGTGCCAGCAGCCAAGTCGTGGGCTCAAACTATGGCTACACCTTC	CASSQVVGSNYGYTF
15	TRBV28	NA	TRBJ1-2	NA	TGTGCCAGCAGTTTCCCTCGTGGGGGCGCTTCTGGCTACACCTTC	CASSFPRGGASGYTF
12	TRBV6-5	NA	TRBJ1-2	NA	TGTGCCAGCAGTGCAGGGTCCAATGGCTACACCTTC	CASSAGSNGYTF
13	TRBV7-9	NA	TRBJ1-1	NA	TGTGCCAGCGCGGGTCCAGAGAACACTGAAGCTTTCTTT	CASAGPENTEAFF
14	TRBV15	NA	TRBJ2-5	once	TGTGCCACCAGCGGAAGACAGTCGAGAGAGACCCAGTACTTC	CATSGRQSRETQYF
11	TRBV7-9	NA	TRBJ2-7	NA	TGTGCCAGCAGCTTCTCGGACGAGCAGTACTTC	CASSFSDEQYF
12	TRBV9	NA	TRBJ1-6	NA	TGTGCCAGCAGAGCGGGAAATTCACCCCTCCACTTT	CASRAGNSPLHF
14	TRBV5-6	NA	TRBJ2-7	NA	TGTGCCAGCAGCTTGGAACGGGCAGTCTACGAGCAGTACTTC	CASSLERAVYEQYF
18	TRBV15	TRBD1	TRBJ1-1	NA	TGTGCCACCAGCGGCCCAGACCCGGGACAGGGTACGTGGACTGAAGCTTTCTTT	CATSGPDPGQGTWTEAFF
16	TRBV2	TRBD2	TRBJ2-3	NA	TGTGCCAGCAAATCATCAGCGGGGTACCCCACAGATACGCAGTATTTT	CASKSSAGYPTDTQYF
16	TRBV23-1	NA	TRBJ1-3	NA	TGCGCCAGCAGTCAAGGCTCAGGAGTCGCTGGAAACACCATATATTTT	CASSQGSGVAGNTIYF
13	TRBV5-4	NA	TRBJ2-2	NA	TGTGCCAGCAGCTTGTTCACAGCTGGAGAGCTGTTTTTT	CASSLFTAGELFF
15	TRBV11-2	TRBD1	TRBJ1-2	few	TGTGCCAGCAGCCCACAACCGGGACAGGACTATGGCTACACCTTC	CASSPQPGQDYGYTF
13	TRBV7-9	NA	TRBJ1-2	NA	TGTGCCAGCAGCTTGCAGGGAATGGACGGCTACACCTTC	CASSLQGMDGYTF
16	TRBV5-1	TRBD2	TRBJ2-3	NA	TGCGCCAGCATCCCGTCTAGCGGGGGGGCGAGGGATACGCAGTATTTT	CASIPSSGGARDTQYF
14	TRBV11-2	TRBD1	TRBJ1-2	NA	TGTGCCAGCAGCTTAGTTCAGGGGGCCTATGGCTACACCTTC	CASSLVQGAYGYTF
11	TRBV2	NA	TRBJ1-1	NA	TGTGCCAGCAGCCACGTGGCAGAAGCTTTCTTT	CASSHVAEAFF
14	TRBV7-8	NA	TRBJ2-2	NA	TGTGCCAGCAGCTTAGTATCTGCCACCGGGGAGCTGTTTTTT	CASSLVSATGELFF
13	TRBV5-1	NA	TRBJ2-1	NA	TGCGCCAGCAGCCCCGGGACAAACAATGAGCAGTTCTTC	CASSPGTNNEQFF
14	TRBV19	NA	TRBJ2-7	NA	TGTGCCAGTAGTATGGGACGGATCTCCTACGAGCAGTACTTC	CASSMGRISYEQYF
14	TRBV5-1	NA	TRBJ1-1	NA	TGCGCCAGCAGCTTGACGGATATGAACACTGAAGCTTTCTTT	CASSLTDMNTEAFF
14	TRBV5-6	NA	TRBJ2-7	once	TGTGCCAGCAGCTTGGGGGCTATTCAATACGAGCAGTACTTC	CASSLGAIQYEQYF
14	TRBV18	NA	TRBJ1-1	few	TGTGCCAGCTCGCCTAGCACGCAGAACACTGAAGCTTTCTTT	CASSPSTQNTEAFF
15	TRBV27	TRBD1	TRBJ2-3	medium-sized	TGTGCCAGCAGTCCTGGGACAGGGGGCTTAGATACGCAGTATTTT	CASSPGTGGLDTQYF
14	TRBV7-6	NA	TRBJ2-2	NA	TGTGCCAGCAGCTTAACCGGGTCCACCGGGGAGCTGTTTTTT	CASSLTGSTGELFF
15	TRBV6-1	TRBD1	TRBJ2-3	NA	TGTGCCAGCAGTGAAGTGGACAGGGGTACAGATACGCAGTATTTT	CASSEVDRGTDTQYF
15	TRBV6-5	NA	TRBJ2-1	NA	TGTGCCAGCAGTCCTCTGCGGTCATGGGACAATGAGCAGTTCTTC	CASSPLRSWDNEQFF
18	TRBV4-1	NA	TRBJ2-2	NA	TGCGCCAGCAGCCAAGTAATTAATGAGGGGCCGAACATCGGGGAGCTGTTTTTT	CASSQVINEGPNIGELFF
14	TRBV6-5	NA	TRBJ2-7	NA	TGTGCCAGCAGCCCTACGGTTGTTAACTACGAGCAGTACTTC	CASSPTVVNYEQYF
14	TRBV4-1	NA	TRBJ1-2	few	TGCGCCAGCAGCCAAGGGTACGCCAACTATGGCTACACCTTC	CASSQGYANYGYTF
15	TRBV4-1	NA	TRBJ1-5	NA	TGCGCCAGCAGCCCACAGGTGTATAGCAATCAGCCCCAGCATTTT	CASSPQVYSNQPQHF
16	TRBV5-1	TRBD1	TRBJ2-5	once	TGCGCCAGCAGCGCCCCCGGGACAGGTTACCTCAGGTCCCAGTACTTC	CASSAPGTGYLRSQYF
13	TRBV2	NA	TRBJ2-7	NA	TGTGCCAGCAGCAACACCAACTCCTACGAGCAGTACTTC	CASSNTNSYEQYF
15	TRBV19	NA	TRBJ2-7	NA	TGTGCCAGTAGTATAGGGGGCGAAAGCTCCTACGAGCAGTACTTC	CASSIGGESSYEQYF
13	TRBV6-5	NA	TRBJ1-2	NA	TGTGCCAGCAGTGAAGAGACAATCTATGGCTACACCTTC	CASSEETIYGYTF
15	TRBV5-1	TRBD1	TRBJ2-1	NA	TGCGCCAGCAGCTTTAGACAGGGGAATTACAATGAGCAGTTCTTC	CASSFRQGNYNEQFF
13	TRBV5-1	TRBD1	TRBJ1-2	NA	TGCGCCAGCAGCCCCGGGACAGCCTATGGCTACACCTTC	CASSPGTAYGYTF
13	TRBV4-1	TRBD1	TRBJ1-1	NA	TGCGCCAGCAGCCAAGTCGGACAGGACGAAGCTTTCTTT	CASSQVGQDEAFF
16	TRBV7-9	TRBD1	TRBJ1-3	NA	TGTGCCAGCAGCTCACCTGGACAGGGGGAAAGAAACACCATATATTTT	CASSSPGQGERNTIYF
16	TRBV5-6	TRBD2	TRBJ2-2	NA	TGTGCCAGCAGCTTGGGGCTAGCGGGGGCCACCGGGGAGCTGTTTTTT	CASSLGLAGATGELFF